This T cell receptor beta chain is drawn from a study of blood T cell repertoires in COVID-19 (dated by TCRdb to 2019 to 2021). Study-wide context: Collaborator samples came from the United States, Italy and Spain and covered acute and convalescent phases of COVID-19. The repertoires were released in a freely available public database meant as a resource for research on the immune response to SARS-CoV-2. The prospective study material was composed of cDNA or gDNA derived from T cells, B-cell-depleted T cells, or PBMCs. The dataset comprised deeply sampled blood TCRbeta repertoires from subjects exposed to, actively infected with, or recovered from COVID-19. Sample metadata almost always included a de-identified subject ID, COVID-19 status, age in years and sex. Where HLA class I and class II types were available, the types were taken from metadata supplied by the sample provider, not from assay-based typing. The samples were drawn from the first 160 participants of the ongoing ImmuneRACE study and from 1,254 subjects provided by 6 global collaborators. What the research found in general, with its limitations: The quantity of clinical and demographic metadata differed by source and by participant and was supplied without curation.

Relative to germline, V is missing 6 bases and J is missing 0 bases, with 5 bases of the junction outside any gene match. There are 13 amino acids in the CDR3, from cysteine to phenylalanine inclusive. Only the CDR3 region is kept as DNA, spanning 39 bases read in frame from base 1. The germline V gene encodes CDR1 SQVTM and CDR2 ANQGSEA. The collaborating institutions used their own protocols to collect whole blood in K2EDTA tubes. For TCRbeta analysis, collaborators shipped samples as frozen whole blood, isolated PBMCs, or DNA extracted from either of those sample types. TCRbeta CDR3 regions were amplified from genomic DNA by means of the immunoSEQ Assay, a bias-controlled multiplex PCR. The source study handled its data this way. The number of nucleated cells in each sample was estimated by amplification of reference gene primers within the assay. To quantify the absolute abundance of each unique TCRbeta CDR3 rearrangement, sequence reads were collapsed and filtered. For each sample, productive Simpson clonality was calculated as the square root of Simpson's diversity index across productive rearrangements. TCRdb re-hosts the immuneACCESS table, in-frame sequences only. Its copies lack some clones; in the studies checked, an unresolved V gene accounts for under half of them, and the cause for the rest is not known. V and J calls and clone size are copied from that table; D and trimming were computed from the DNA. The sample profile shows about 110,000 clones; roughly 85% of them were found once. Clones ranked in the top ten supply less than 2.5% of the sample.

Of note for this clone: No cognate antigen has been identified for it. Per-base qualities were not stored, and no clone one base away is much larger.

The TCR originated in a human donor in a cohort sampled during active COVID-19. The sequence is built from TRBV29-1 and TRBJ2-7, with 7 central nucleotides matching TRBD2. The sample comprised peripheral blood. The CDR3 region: CSVRGGYSYEQYF. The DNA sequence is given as TGCAGCGTACGCGGGGGTTACTCCTACGAGCAGTACTTC.